These 26 T cell receptor beta chains were sequenced from one sample in a study of T cell responses to AZD1222 COVID-19 vaccine. The assay was immunoSEQ multiplex PCR, and TCRdb's table has in-frame clones only and misses some. The table has 98,000 or so clones, over 90% seen once. The starting material was peripheral blood, obtained on day 0 of AZD1222 vaccination. These receptors were taken from an adult in good health.

The genes are TRBV18 and TRBJ1-1; D is perhaps TRBD1 (5 bases). The V and J ends lost 6 bases and 0 bases respectively, with 14 bases between them. Germline CDR1 reads KGHSH; CDR2 reads LQKENI. This CDR3 has 15 residues. CDR3 region: CASSPGGRMNTEAFF. The DNA for the CDR3 is TGTGCCAGCTCCCCGGGGGGACGGATGAACACTGAAGCTTTCTTT.

J is TRBJ2-1 and V is TRBV30; TRBD2 agrees at 7 bases. V was clipped by 2 bases and J by 8 bases; unmatched bases: 6. This CDR3 has 13 residues. The germline V gene encodes CDR1 GTSNPN and CDR2 SVGIG (reference sequence). The CDR3 nucleotides are TGTGCCTGGAGTCTCGGACTAGGCCATGAGCAGTTCTTC. Its protein product is CAWSLGLGHEQFF.

The V call is TRBV11-3, the J call TRBJ2-2; 10 nucleotides match TRBD2. With 5 bases clipped from V and 3 bases from J, the junction kept 6 bases outside the gene matches. Germline V gives CDR1 SGHNT, CDR2 YENEEA. This CDR3 has 16 amino acids. Written as DNA, the CDR3 is TGTGCCAGCAGCAAGCTAGCGGGAGCCTACACCGGGGAGCTGTTTTTT. It codes for CASSKLAGAYTGELFF.

As for this clone: A read error is likely, as this CDR3 ends without the conserved phenylalanine or tryptophan. No DNA is shown, since the ends of the CDR3 on it are uncertain; the CDR3 is the one TCRdb lists. The gene calls are TRBV30 and TRBJ1-2; the table assigns TRBD1, which was not confirmed against the DNA. The CDR3 adds up to 15 amino acids, both ends counted. Germline V lookup: CDR1 GTSNPN, CDR2 SVGIG (reference sequence). CDR3: CAWRDRDRRSYPLGV.

The chain is built from TRBV7-2 and TRBJ2-3; no clear D. In germline, CDR1 is SGHTA, CDR2 FQGNSA. V gave up 1 base and J gave up 6 bases, with 5 bases separating them. The CDR3 totals 12 residues. Written as DNA, the CDR3 is TGTGCCAGCAGCTTAGAATGGGATACGCAGTATTTT. Residues: CASSLEWDTQYF. Combining the CDR3 with reference TRBV7-2 and TRBJ2-3 gives the whole variable domain GAGVSQSPSNKVTEKGKDVELRCDPISGHTALYWYRQSLGQGLEFLIYFQGNSAPDKSGLPSDRFSAERTGGSVSTLTIQRTQQEDSAVYLCASSLEWDTQYFGPGTRLTVL.

The chain links TRBV14 to TRBJ1-1; maybe TRBD1 (5 bases). CDR3 length: 15 amino acids. The ends were cut back, 3 bases at V and 1 base at J, with 12 bases in the middle. CDR1 SGHDN and CDR2 FVKESK come from the germline V gene. The CDR3 spells CASSHRTFPNTEAFF. The DNA of the CDR3 is TGTGCCAGCAGCCATCGGACATTCCCGAACACTGAAGCTTTCTTT. Full variable domain (rest looked up from reference TRBV14 and TRBJ1-1): EAGVTQFPSHSVIEKGQTVTLRCDPISGHDNLYWYRRVMGKEIKFLLHFVKESKQDESGMPNNRFLAERTGGTYSTLKVQPAELEDSGVYFCASSHRTFPNTEAFFGQGTRLTVV.

V is TRBV11-2 and J is TRBJ2-3; 16 positions match TRBD2. The CDR3 runs to 17 residues. V lost 1 base to trimming and J lost 5 bases; unmatched junction nucleotides: 3. Per the germline V gene, CDR1 is SGHAT and CDR2 is FQNNGV. The CDR3 coding sequence is TGTGCCAGCAGCTTAGGCGGGACTAGCGGGGGGGAAGATACGCAGTATTTT. Translated, it gives CASSLGGTSGGEDTQYF.

This clone has only one observation. The chain employs TRBV6-5 and TRBJ2-7, with a weak D call TRBD2 (5 bases). The V end lost 9 bases, the J end lost 7 bases, and 22 bases lay between the germline ends. The CDR3 runs 14 residues. In germline, CDR1 is MNHEY, CDR2 SVGAGI. The CDR3 bases are TGTGCCAGTAAGGAATACCAGCTACCGGGGGAGCAGTACTTC. Protein sequence: CASKEYQLPGEQYF.

The gene calls are TRBV5-4 and TRBJ2-3, with a weak D call TRBD1 (6 bases). Trimming shortened V by 2 bases and J by 6 bases, and 13 bases separated the two germline ends. The length of the CDR3 is 14 residues. Germline assignment: CDR1 SGHNT and CDR2 YYREEE (reference sequence). This CDR3 is CASSFVDRLDTQYF. In DNA form, the CDR3 reads TGTGCCAGCAGCTTTGTGGACAGACTGGATACGCAGTATTTT.

The V call is TRBV7-3, the J call TRBJ2-1; 14 nucleotides align to TRBD2. The CDR3 loop spans 16 amino acids. The V gene's germline CDR1 is SGHTA and CDR2 FQGTGA. Trimming took 0 bases from V and 7 from J; bases not matched to a gene: 2. CDR3 residues: CASSLTGLAGVNEQFF. The CDR3 DNA sequence: TGTGCCAGCAGCTTAACGGGACTAGCGGGAGTAAATGAGCAGTTCTTC.

V is TRBV2 and J is TRBJ2-2; TRBD2 might be the D (6 bases). The CDR3 contains 16 residues. Germline V gives CDR1 SNHLY, CDR2 FYNNEI. Deletions cut 4 bases from V and 5 bases from J, with 17 bases between. CDR3 sequence reads: CASSVSGAGFTGELFF. The CDR3 DNA follows: TGTGCCAGCAGTGTGTCGGGAGCTGGGTTTACCGGGGAGCTGTTTTTT. Based on the CDR3 plus reference TRBV2 and TRBJ2-2, the full variable domain is EPEVTQTPSHQVTQMGQEVILRCVPISNHLYFYWYRQILGQKVEFLVSFYNNEISEKSEIFDDQFSVERPDGSNFTLKIRSTKLEDSAMYFCASSVSGAGFTGELFFGEGSRLTVL.

This clone was counted a single time. V and J are TRBV27 and TRBJ2-3; D gene unclear. The germline V and J ends were trimmed by 6 bases and 1 base, with 8 bases remaining between them. The CDR3 runs to 13 residues. CDR1 and CDR2 from the germline V gene are MNHEY and SMNVEV (reference sequence). CDR3: CASRWQGTDTQYF. CDR3 nucleotides: TGTGCCAGCAGGTGGCAGGGCACAGATACGCAGTATTTT.

The V call is TRBV6-5, the J call TRBJ1-3; the D is unclear. The CDR3 spans 13 residues. Germline CDR1 is MNHEY and CDR2 is SVGAGI. This chain's CDR3 is CAILAESGNTIYF. The CDR3 region has the DNA TGTGCTATCCTCGCGGAGTCTGGAAACACCATATATTTT.

The gene calls are TRBV29-1 and TRBJ1-4, with D tentatively TRBD1 (6 bases). This CDR3 is built from 14 residues. CDR1 and CDR2 (germline): SQVTM, ANQGSEA. The germline V and J ends were trimmed by 6 bases and 8 bases, with 19 bases remaining between them. The CDR3: CSVSTGPKGEKLFF. As DNA, the CDR3 is TGCAGCGTCTCCACAGGGCCGAAGGGGGAAAAACTGTTTTTT.

The sample holds one count of this clone. The V and J genes are TRBV27 and TRBJ1-6; possible D gene TRBD1, 5 bases. Germline V gene lookup returns CDR1 MNHEY and CDR2 SMNVEV (reference sequence). This CDR3 is built from 15 residues. The V end lost 5 bases, the J end lost 7 bases, and 15 bases lay between the germline ends. In DNA form, the CDR3 reads TGTGCCAGCAGTAGACCCGGGACGATGAATTCACCCCTCCACTTT. It codes for CASSRPGTMNSPLHF.

In its sample, this clone is medium-sized. The V call is TRBV6-4, the J call TRBJ1-4, with D possibly matching TRBD1 (5 bases). The germline V gene encodes CDR1 MRHNA and CDR2 SNTAGT. CDR3 size: 13 residues. V was cut by 10 bases and J by 6 bases, with 15 bases left in between. The CDR3 DNA reads TGTGCCACGGGGCAGAGGGCACATGAAAAACTGTTTTTT. This gives the protein CATGQRAHEKLFF.

The CDR3, as DNA: TGTGCCAGCAGCTTAGATCGGGGTGGGCAGTACTTC. Residues: CASSLDRGGQYF. The rearrangement uses TRBV11-3 and TRBJ2-7; D perhaps matches TRBD2 (5 bases). Germline lookup yields CDR1 SGHNT and CDR2 YENEEA. V was pared by 0 bases and J by 9 bases, with 9 bases between. The length of the CDR3 is 12 residues.

This chain joins TRBV28 and TRBJ1-5; a possible D gene is TRBD1 (6 bases). CDR1 is MDHEN and CDR2 is SYDVKM in the germline V gene. CDR3 length: 15 residues. The V end was cut by 6 bases, the J end by 0 bases, with 12 bases between. The CDR3 protein is CASRNWTASNQPQHF. CDR3 DNA sequence: TGTGCCAGCAGAAATTGGACAGCTAGCAATCAGCCCCAGCATTTT.

This clone came up once. The same CDR3 arises from other DNA sequences in this sample as well. The CDR3, as DNA: TGTGCCAGCAGTCGGAGCTCCTATAATTCACCCCTCCACTTT. This codes for CASSRSSYNSPLHF. The rearrangement joins TRBV28 to TRBJ1-6; D remains ambiguous. The CDR3 runs to 14 residues. V was shortened by 5 bases and J by 0 bases, with 5 bases between the two germline ends. CDR1 is MDHEN and CDR2 is SYDVKM in the germline V gene.

The chain employs TRBV19 and TRBJ2-5, with 7 positions matching TRBD2. There are 13 residues in the CDR3. V dropped 8 bases and J dropped 0; count of bases not matched to a gene: 3. Germline-derived CDR1 and CDR2 are LNHDA and SQIVND (reference sequence). This chain's CDR3 is CASGAGYQETQYF. The CDR3 DNA follows: TGTGCCAGTGGAGCGGGATACCAAGAGACCCAGTACTTC.

J is TRBJ2-1 and V is TRBV4-1; possibly TRBD2 for D (6 bases). V lost 6 bases to trimming and J lost 14 bases, with 17 bases between them. Germline V gene data show CDR1 as MGHRA and CDR2 as YSYEKL. The CDR3 totals 12 residues. CDR3 sequence reads: CASRGGGGREFF. The CDR3, as DNA: TGCGCCAGCAGGGGGGGTGGAGGGCGGGAGTTCTTC.

The J gene is TRBJ1-1, the V gene TRBV11-2; D perhaps matches TRBD1 (6 bases). The germline V gene has CDR1 SGHAT and CDR2 FQNNGV. Trimming shortened V by 1 base and J by 0 bases, and 15 bases separated the two germline ends. The CDR3 has 17 amino acids. The CDR3: CASSLGAATGLNTEAFF. As DNA, the CDR3 is TGTGCCAGCAGCTTAGGGGCTGCGACAGGTTTGAACACTGAAGCTTTCTTT.

This clone showed up just once. V usage is TRBV7-8 and J usage is TRBJ2-2, with TRBD2 matching over 8 bases. Germline CDR1 reads SGHVS; CDR2 reads FQNEAQ. The CDR3 runs 17 residues. The V gene end was trimmed by 3 bases and the J gene end by 6 bases; junction bases not matched to a gene: 12. CDR3 region: CASSFSAGGAGPGELFF. Here the CDR3 DNA reads TGTGCCAGCAGCTTCTCTGCGGGAGGTGCCGGTCCCGGGGAGCTGTTTTTT.

This clone occurred once. The rearrangement uses TRBV7-3 and TRBJ2-1; D is possibly TRBD1 (6 bases). This CDR3 has 15 residues. V was cut by 5 bases and J by 5 bases, with 16 bases left in between. CDR1 and CDR2 (germline): SGHTA, FQGTGA. The CDR3 region is CASSPQGEPNNEQFF. The CDR3 DNA reads as TGTGCCAGCAGCCCACAGGGAGAACCAAACAATGAGCAGTTCTTC.

The V call is TRBV9, the J call TRBJ2-1, with unresolved D. The CDR3 loop spans 14 amino acids. V gave up 2 bases and J gave up 7 bases, with 13 bases separating them. Germline V gives CDR1 SGDLS, CDR2 YYNGEE. DNA for the CDR3: TGTGCCAGCAGCGTCACGACAATGGGAAATGAGCAGTTCTTC. The encoded protein is CASSVTTMGNEQFF.

This clone was recorded a few times. This chain uses TRBV5-1 with TRBJ2-7, with TRBD2 matching 8 bases. CDR1 is SGHRS, CDR2 YFSETQ, per germline. The CDR3 is 16 residues long. V lost 0 bases to trimming and J lost 6 bases; unmatched junction nucleotides: 11. Written as DNA, the CDR3 is TGCGCCAGCAGCTTGGCGGTCGGACTAGCCGCACCCGAGCAGTACTTC. Translated, it gives CASSLAVGLAAPEQYF.